This record concerns one T cell receptor (beta chain) sequence. Clones were sequenced by immunoSEQ multiplex PCR, and TCRdb holds only the in-frame ones, with some missing. The sample lists a few hundred thousand clones; over 75% were seen once. This specimen belongs to a study of blood T cell repertoires in COVID-19. Across the study: Sites across the United States, Italy and Spain contributed samples from acute and convalescent COVID-19. The cDNA or gDNA used as material had been derived from T cells, B-cell-depleted T cells, or PBMCs.

The CDR3 has 13 residues. CDR1 is SQVTM and CDR2 is ANQGSEA in the germline V gene. J lost 5 bases, V lost 7 bases, and 10 bases had no gene match. Sequencing was done on a sample of peripheral blood. V and J are TRBV29-1 and TRBJ1-1; 7 bases fit TRBD1. The TCR comes from a human donor in a cohort sampled during active COVID-19. CDR3 nucleotide sequence: TGCAGCGCCCGACAGGGTGAGGGAACTGAAGCTTTCTTT. Protein sequence: CSARQGEGTEAFF. The complete variable domain, with remaining parts taken from reference TRBV29-1 and TRBJ1-1, reads SAVISQKPSRDICQRGTSLTIQCQVDSQVTMMFWYRQQPGQSLTLIATANQGSEATYESGFVIDKFPISRPNLTFSTLTVSNMSPEDSSIYLCSARQGEGTEAFFGQGTRLTVV.